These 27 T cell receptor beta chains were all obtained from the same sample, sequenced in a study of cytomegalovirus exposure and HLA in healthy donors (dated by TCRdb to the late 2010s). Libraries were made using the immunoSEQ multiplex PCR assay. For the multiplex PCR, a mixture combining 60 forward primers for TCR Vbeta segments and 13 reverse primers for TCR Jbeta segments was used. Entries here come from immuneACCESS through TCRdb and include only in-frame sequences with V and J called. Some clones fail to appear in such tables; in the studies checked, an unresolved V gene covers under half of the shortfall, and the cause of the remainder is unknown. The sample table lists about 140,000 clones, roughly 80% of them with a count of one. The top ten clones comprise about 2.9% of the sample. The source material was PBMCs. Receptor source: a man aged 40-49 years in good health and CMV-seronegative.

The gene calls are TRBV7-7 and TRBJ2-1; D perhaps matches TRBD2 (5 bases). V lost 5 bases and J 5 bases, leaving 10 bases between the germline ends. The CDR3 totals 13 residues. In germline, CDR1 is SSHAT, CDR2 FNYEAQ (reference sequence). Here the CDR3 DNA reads TGTGCCAGCAGCCGTGGACTGGACAATGAGCAGTTCTTC. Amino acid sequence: CASSRGLDNEQFF.

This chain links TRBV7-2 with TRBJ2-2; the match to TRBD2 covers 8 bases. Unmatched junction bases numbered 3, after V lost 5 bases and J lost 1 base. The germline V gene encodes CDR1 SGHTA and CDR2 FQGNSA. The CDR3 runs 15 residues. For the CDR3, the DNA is TGTGCCAGCAGCCCGGGACTAGTGAACACCGGGGAGCTGTTTTTT. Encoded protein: CASSPGLVNTGELFF.

In nucleotides, the CDR3 is TGTGCCAGCAGTTTCATGCGGCCAAGACAGGGTTACGAGCAGTACTTC. Its translation: CASSFMRPRQGYEQYF. V usage is TRBV27 and J usage is TRBJ2-7, with TRBD1 identical over 7 bases. The CDR3 loop spans 16 amino acids. V lost 3 bases, J lost 4 bases, and 12 bases stayed unmatched. Germline V lookup: CDR1 MNHEY, CDR2 SMNVEV (reference sequence).

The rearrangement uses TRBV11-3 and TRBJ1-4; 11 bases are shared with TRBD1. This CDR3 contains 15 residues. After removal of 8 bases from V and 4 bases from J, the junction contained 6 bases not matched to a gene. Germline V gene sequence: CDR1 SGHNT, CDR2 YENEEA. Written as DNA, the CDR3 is TGTGCCAGCTCCCGGACAGGGGGCCATAATGAAAAACTGTTTTTT. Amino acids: CASSRTGGHNEKLFF.

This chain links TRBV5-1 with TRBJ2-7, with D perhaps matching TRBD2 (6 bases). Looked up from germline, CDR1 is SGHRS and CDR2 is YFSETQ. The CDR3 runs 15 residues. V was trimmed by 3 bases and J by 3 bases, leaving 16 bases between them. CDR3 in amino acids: CASSSGRERSYEQYF. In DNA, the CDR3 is TGCGCCAGCAGCTCGGGACGGGAGAGGAGCTACGAGCAGTACTTC.

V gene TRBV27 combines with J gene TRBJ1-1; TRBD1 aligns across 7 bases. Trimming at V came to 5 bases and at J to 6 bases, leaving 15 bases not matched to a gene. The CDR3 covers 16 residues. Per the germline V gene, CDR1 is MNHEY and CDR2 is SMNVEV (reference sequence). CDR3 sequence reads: CASSSRTGAGRSEAFF. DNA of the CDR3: TGTGCCAGCAGTAGTAGGACAGGAGCCGGCCGCTCTGAAGCTTTCTTT.

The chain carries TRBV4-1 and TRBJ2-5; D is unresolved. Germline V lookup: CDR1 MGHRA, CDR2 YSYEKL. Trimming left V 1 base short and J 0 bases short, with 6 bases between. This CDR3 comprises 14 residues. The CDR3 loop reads CASSQALYQETQYF. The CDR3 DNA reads TGCGCCAGCAGCCAAGCTCTCTACCAAGAGACCCAGTACTTC.

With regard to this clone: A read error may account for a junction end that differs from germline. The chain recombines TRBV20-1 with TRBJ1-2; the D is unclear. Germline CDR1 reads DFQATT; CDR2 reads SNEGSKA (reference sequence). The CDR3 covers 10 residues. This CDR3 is CSAPNYGYTF. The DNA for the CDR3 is TGCAGTGCCCCGAACTACGGCTACACCTTC.

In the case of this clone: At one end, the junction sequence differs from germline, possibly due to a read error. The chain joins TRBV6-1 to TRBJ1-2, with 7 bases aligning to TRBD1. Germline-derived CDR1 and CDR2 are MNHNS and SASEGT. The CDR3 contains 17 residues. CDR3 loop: CASREGGASSPIYGYTF. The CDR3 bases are TGTGCCAGCAGGGAAGGGGGCGCCTCCTCCCCCATTTATGGCTACACCTTC.

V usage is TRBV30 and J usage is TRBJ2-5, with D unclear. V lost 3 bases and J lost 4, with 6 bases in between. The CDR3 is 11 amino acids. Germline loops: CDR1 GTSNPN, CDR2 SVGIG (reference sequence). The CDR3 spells CAWSVGETQYF. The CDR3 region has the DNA TGTGCCTGGAGCGTCGGAGAGACCCAGTACTTC.

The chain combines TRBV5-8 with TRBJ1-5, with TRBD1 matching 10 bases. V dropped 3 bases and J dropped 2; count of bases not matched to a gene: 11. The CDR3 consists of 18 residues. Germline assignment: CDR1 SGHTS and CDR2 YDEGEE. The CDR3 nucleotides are TGTGCCAGCAGCTCCCGGGACAGGGGTAAAGGGGGCAATCAGCCCCAGCATTTT. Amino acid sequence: CASSSRDRGKGGNQPQHF.

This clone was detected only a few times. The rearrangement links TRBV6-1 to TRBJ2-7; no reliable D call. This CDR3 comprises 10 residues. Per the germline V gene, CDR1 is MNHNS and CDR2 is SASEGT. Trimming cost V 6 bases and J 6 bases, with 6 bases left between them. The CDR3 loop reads CASRGFEQYF. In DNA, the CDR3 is TGTGCCAGCAGGGGCTTCGAGCAGTACTTC.

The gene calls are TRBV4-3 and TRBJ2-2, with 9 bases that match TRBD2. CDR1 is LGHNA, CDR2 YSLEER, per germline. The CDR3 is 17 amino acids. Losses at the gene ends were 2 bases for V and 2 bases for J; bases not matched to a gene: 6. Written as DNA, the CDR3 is TGCGCCAGCAGCCAAAGAGCGGGAGGCGGTAACACCGGGGAGCTGTTTTTT. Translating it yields CASSQRAGGGNTGELFF.

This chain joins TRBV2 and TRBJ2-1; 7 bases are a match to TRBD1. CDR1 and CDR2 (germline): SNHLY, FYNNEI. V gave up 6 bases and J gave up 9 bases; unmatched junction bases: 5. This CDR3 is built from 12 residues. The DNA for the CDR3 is TGTGCCAGCAGGAGGGGGCCAGGTGAGCAGTTCTTC. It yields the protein CASRRGPGEQFF. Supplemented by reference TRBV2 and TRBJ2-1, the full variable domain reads EPEVTQTPSHQVTQMGQEVILRCVPISNHLYFYWYRQILGQKVEFLVSFYNNEISEKSEIFDDQFSVERPDGSNFTLKIRSTKLEDSAMYFCASRRGPGEQFFGPGTRLTVL.

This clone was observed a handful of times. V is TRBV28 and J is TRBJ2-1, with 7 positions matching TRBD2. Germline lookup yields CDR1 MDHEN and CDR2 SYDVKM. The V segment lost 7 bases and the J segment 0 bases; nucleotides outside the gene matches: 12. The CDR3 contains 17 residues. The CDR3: CASTLRRGGSSYNEQFF. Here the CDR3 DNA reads TGTGCCAGCACCCTGAGGCGAGGCGGGAGCTCCTACAATGAGCAGTTCTTC.

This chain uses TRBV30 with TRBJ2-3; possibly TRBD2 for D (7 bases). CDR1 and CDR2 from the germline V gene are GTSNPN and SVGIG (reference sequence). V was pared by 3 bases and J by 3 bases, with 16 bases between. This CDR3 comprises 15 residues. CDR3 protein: CAWSWGGEGTDTQYF. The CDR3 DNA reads TGTGCCTGGAGCTGGGGGGGCGAAGGTACAGATACGCAGTATTTT.

CDR3 sequence reads: CASRQGLGRDNEQFF. CDR3 nucleotide sequence: TGTGCCAGCAGACAAGGACTAGGAAGGGACAATGAGCAGTTCTTC. The chain carries TRBV6-6 and TRBJ2-1; 7 bases are a match to TRBD2. The CDR3 is made up of 15 amino acids. The germline V gene has CDR1 MNHNY and CDR2 SVGAGI (reference sequence). Trimming at V came to 6 bases and at J to 5 bases, leaving 10 bases not matched to a gene.

The DNA for the CDR3 is TGTGCCAGCAGGACGACAGGGGGCCCCACTGAAGCTTTCTTT. It codes for CASRTTGGPTEAFF. This chain joins TRBV28 and TRBJ1-1; 10 bases map to TRBD1. J was trimmed by 4 bases and V by 6 bases; bases with no gene match: 5. In germline, CDR1 is MDHEN, CDR2 SYDVKM. The CDR3 is 14 residues long.

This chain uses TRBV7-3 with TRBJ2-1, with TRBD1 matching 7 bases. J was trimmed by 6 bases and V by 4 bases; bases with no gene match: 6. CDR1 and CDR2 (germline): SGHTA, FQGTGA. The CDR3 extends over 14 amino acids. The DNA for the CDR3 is TGTGCCAGCAGCTCGCTTGACAGGGCCAATGAGCAGTTCTTC. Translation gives CASSSLDRANEQFF. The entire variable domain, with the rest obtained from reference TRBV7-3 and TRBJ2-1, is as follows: GAGVSQTPSNKVTEKGKYVELRCDPISGHTALYWYRQSLGQGPEFLIYFQGTGAADDSGLPNDRFFAVRPEGSVSTLKIQRTERGDSAVYLCASSSLDRANEQFFGPGTRLTVL.

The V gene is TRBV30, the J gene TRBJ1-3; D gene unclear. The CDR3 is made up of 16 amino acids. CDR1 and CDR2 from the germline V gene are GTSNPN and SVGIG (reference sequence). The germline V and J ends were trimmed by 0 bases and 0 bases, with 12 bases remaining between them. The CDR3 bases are TGTGCCTGGAGTGTACGGAGCGGAAACTCTGGAAACACCATATATTTT. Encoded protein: CAWSVRSGNSGNTIYF.

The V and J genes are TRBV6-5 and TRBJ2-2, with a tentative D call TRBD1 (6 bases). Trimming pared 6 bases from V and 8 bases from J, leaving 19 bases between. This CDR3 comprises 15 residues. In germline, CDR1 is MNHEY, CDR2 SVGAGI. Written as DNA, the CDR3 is TGTGCCAGCAGGGGCGAAAAGGGGGTTCAAGGGGAGCTGTTTTTT. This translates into CASRGEKGVQGELFF.

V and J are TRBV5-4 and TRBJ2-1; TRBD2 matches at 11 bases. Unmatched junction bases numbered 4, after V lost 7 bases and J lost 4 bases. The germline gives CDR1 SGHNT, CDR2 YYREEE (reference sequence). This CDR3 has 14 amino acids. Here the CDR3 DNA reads TGTGCCAGCCGGGGGACTAGCGGTTACAATGAGCAGTTCTTC. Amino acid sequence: CASRGTSGYNEQFF. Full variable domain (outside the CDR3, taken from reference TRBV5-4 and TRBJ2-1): ETGVTQSPTHLIKTRGQQVTLRCSSQSGHNTVSWYQQALGQGPQFIFQYYREEENGRGNFPPRFSGLQFPNYSSELNVNALELDDSALYLCASRGTSGYNEQFFGPGTRLTVL.

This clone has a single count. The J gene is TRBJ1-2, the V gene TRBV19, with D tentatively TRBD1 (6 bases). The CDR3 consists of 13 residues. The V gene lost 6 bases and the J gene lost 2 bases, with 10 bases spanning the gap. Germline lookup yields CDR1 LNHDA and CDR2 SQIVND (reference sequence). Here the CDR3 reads CASRVGQNYGYTF. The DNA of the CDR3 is TGTGCCAGTAGGGTGGGACAAAACTATGGCTACACCTTC.

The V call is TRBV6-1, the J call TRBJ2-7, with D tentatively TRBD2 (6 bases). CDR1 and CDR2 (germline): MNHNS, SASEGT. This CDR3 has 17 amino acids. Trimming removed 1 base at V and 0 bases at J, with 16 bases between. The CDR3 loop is CASSEVGGLGYSYEQYF. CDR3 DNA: TGTGCCAGCAGTGAAGTGGGGGGTCTCGGCTACTCCTACGAGCAGTACTTC.

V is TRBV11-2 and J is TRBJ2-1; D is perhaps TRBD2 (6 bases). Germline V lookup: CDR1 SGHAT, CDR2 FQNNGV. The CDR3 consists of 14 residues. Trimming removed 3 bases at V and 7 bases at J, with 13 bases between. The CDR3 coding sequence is TGTGCCAGCAGCTTCCTCTCTGCGGGAAATGAGCAGTTCTTC. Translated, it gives CASSFLSAGNEQFF.

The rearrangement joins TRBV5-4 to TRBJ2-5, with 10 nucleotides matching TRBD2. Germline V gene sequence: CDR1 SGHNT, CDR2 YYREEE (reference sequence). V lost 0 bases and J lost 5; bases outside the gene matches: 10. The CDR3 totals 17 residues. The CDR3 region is CASSLAVGLAAGETQYF. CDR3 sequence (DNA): TGTGCCAGCAGCTTGGCCGTCGGACTAGCGGCGGGGGAGACCCAGTACTTC.

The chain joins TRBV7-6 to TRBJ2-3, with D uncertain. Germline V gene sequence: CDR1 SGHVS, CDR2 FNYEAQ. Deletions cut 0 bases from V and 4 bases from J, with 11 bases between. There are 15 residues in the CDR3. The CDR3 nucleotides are TGTGCCAGCAGCTTAGCGTCTAGTTTCGCAGATACGCAGTATTTT. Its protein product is CASSLASSFADTQYF.